This T cell receptor (beta chain) was profiled in a study of blood T cell repertoires in COVID-19. Study-level information: COVID-19 samples, acute and convalescent, were from the United States, Italy and Spain. PBMCs, B-cell-depleted T cells, or T cells were the source of the cDNA or gDNA that made up the material.

Assay: immunoSEQ multiplex PCR; the TCRdb copy retains only in-frame clones and omits some. The sample records some 130,000 clones, approximately 90% being singletons. Germline assignment: CDR1 MNHNS and CDR2 SASEGT. The CDR3 loop spans 17 amino acids. V lost 0 bases and J lost 4; bases outside the gene matches: 11. The receptor was derived from a man aged 60-69 years with COVID-19, enrolled during active disease. The chain couples TRBV6-1 to TRBJ1-2, with 7 bases lining up with TRBD1. The sequenced material came from peripheral blood. This CDR3 is CASSEASLDRKSYGYTF. The CDR3 nucleotides are TGTGCCAGCAGTGAAGCCTCCCTGGACAGGAAATCCTATGGCTACACCTTC.